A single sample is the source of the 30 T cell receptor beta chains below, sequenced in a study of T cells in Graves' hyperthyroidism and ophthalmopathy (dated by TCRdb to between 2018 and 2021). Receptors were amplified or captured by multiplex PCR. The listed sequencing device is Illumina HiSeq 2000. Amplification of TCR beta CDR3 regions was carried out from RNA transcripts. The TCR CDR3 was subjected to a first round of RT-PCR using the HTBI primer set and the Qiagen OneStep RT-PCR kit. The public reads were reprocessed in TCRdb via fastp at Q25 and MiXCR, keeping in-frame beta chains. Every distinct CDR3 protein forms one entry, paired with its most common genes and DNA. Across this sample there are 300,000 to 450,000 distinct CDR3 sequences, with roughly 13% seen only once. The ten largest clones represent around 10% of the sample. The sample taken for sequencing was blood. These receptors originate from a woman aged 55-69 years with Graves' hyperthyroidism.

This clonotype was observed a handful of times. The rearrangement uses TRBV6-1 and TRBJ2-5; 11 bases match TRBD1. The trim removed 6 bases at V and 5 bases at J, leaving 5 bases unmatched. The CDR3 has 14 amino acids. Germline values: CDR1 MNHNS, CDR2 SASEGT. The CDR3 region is CASRRTGGSETQYF. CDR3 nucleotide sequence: TGTGCCAGCAGGCGGACAGGGGGCTCGGAGACCCAGTACTTC.

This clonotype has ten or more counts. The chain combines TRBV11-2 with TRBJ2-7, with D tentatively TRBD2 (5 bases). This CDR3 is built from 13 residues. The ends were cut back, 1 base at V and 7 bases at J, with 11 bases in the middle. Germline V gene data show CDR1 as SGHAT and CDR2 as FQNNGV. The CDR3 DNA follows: TGTGCCAGCAGCTTAGGCTTCCGGGGTGAGCAGTACTTC. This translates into CASSLGFRGEQYF.

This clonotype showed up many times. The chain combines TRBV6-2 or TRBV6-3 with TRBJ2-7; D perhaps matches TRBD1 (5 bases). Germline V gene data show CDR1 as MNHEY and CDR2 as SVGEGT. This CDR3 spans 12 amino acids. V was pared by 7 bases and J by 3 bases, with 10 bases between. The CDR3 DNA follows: TGTGCCAGCACGCAGGGTTACTACGAGCAGTACTTC. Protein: CASTQGYYEQYF.

The DNA for the CDR3 is TGCAGTGCTAGAGATAGCGGAAACCGCTACAATGAGCAGTTCTTC. Protein: CSARDSGNRYNEQFF. The chain carries TRBV20-1 and TRBJ2-1; D might be TRBD2 (6 bases). In germline, CDR1 is DFQATT, CDR2 SNEGSKA (reference sequence). V dropped 0 bases and J dropped 3 bases, with 12 bases sitting between them. The CDR3 has 15 amino acids.

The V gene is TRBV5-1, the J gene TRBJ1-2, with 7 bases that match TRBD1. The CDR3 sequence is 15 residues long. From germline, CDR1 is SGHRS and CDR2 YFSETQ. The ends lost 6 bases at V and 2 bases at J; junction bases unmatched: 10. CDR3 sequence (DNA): TGCGCCAGCACCCACAGGACAGGTTCAAACTATGGCTACACCTTC. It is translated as CASTHRTGSNYGYTF.

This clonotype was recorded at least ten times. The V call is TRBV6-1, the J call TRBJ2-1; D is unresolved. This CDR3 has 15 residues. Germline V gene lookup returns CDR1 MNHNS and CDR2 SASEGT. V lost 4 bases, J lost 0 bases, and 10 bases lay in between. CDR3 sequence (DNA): TGTGCCAGCAGTGTTTCGGTTAGCTCCTACAATGAGCAGTTCTTC. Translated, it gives CASSVSVSSYNEQFF.

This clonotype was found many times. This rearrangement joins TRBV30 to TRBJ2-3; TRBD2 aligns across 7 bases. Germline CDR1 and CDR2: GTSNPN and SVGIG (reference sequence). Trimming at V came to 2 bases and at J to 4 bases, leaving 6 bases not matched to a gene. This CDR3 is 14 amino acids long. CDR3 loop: CAWSRGGSADTQYF. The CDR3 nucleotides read TGTGCCTGGAGTCGCGGCGGGAGCGCAGATACGCAGTATTTT.

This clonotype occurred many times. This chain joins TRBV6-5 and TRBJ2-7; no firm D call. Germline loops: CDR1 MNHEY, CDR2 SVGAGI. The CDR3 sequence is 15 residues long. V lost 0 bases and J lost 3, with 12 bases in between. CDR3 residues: CASSYSRTESYEQYF. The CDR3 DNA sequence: TGTGCCAGCAGTTACTCGAGGACGGAGAGCTACGAGCAGTACTTC.

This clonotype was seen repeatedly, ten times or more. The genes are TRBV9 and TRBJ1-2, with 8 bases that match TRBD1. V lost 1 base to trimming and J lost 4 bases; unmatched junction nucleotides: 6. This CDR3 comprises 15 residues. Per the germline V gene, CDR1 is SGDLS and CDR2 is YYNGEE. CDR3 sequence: CASSVMAGGPYGYTF. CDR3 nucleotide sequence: TGTGCCAGCAGCGTAATGGCAGGGGGCCCCTATGGCTACACCTTC. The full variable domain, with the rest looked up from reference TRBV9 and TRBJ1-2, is DSGVTQTPKHLITATGQRVTLRCSPRSGDLSVYWYQQSLDQGLQFLIQYYNGEERAKGNILERFSAQQFPDLHSELNLSSLELGDSALYFCASSVMAGGPYGYTFGSGTRLTVV.

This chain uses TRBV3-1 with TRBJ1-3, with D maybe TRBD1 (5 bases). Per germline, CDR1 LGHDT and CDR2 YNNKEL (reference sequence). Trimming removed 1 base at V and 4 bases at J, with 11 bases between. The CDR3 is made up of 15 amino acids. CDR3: CASSQAGGEGNTIYF. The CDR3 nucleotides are TGTGCCAGCAGCCAAGCAGGAGGGGAGGGAAACACCATATATTTT. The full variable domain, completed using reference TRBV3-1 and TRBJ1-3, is DTAVSQTPKYLVTQMGNDKSIKCEQNLGHDTMYWYKQDSKKFLKIMFSYNNKELIINETVPNRFSPKSPDKAHLNLHINSLELGDSAVYFCASSQAGGEGNTIYFGEGSWLTVV.

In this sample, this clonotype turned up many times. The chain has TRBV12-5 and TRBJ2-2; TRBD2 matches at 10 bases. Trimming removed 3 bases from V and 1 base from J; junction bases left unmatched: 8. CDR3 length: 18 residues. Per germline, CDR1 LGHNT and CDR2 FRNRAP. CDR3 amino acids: CASGFRSGTSVNTGELFF. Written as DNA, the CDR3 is TGTGCTAGTGGTTTTCGATCCGGGACTAGCGTGAACACCGGGGAGCTGTTTTTT.

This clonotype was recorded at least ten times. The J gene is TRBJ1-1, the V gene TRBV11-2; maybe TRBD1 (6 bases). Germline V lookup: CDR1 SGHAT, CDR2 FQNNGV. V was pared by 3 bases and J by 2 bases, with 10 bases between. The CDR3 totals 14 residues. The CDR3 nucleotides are TGTGCCAGCAGCTTGGGGGCGTCAAACACTGAAGCTTTCTTT. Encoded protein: CASSLGASNTEAFF.

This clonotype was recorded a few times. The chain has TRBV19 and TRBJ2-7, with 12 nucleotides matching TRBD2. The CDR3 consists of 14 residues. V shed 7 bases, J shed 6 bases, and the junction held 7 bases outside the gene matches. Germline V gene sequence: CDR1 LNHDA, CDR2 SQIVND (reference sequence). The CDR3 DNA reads TGTGCCAGTACCCAACTAGCGGGAGGATCCGAGCAGTACTTC. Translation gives CASTQLAGGSEQYF. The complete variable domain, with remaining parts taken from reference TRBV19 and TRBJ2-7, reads DGGITQSPKYLFRKEGQNVTLSCEQNLNHDAMYWYRQDPGQGLRLIYYSQIVNDFQKGDIAEGYSVSREKKESFPLTVTSAQKNPTAFYLCASTQLAGGSEQYFGPGTRLTVT.

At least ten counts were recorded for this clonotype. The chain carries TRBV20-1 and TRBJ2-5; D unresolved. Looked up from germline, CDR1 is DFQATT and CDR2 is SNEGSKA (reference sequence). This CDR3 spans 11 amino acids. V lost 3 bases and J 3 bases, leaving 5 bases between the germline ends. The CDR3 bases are TGCAGTGCTAGTGAGGAAGAGACCCAGTACTTC. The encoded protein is CSASEEETQYF.

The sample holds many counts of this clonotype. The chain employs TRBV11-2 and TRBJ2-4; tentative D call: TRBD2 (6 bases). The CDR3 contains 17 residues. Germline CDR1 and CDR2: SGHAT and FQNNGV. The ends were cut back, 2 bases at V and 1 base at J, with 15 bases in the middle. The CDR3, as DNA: TGTGCCAGCAGCTTACCCCGGGCAGGGAGGGCCAAAAACATTCAGTACTTC. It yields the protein CASSLPRAGRAKNIQYF.

CDR3 nucleotides: TGTGCCAGCAGCTTAGTGGGTAGCGGGCACACCCTCTACAATGAGCAGTTCTTC. Translating it yields CASSLVGSGHTLYNEQFF. The chain carries TRBV7-2 and TRBJ2-1; 7 nucleotides line up with TRBD2. J gave up 3 bases and V 1 base, and 12 bases lay outside the gene matches. The germline CDR1 and CDR2 sequences are SGHTA and FQGNSA. The CDR3 is 18 amino acids.

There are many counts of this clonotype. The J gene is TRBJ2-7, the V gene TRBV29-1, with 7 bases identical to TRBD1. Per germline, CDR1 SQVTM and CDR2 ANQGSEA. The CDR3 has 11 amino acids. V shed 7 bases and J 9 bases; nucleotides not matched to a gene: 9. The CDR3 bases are TGCAGCGCTGTACGGGGACAGTCGCAGTACTTC. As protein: CSAVRGQSQYF.

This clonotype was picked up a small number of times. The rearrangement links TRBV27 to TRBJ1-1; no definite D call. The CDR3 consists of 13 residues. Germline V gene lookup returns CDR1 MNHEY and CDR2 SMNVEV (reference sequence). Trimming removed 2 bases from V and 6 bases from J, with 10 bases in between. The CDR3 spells CASSLLGVAEAFF. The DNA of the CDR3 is TGTGCCAGCAGTTTACTCGGGGTTGCTGAAGCTTTCTTT.

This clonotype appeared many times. The CDR3 DNA is TGTGCCAGCAGTTACGCCACAGCGAACACTGAAGCTTTCTTT. Translated: CASSYATANTEAFF. The rearrangement uses TRBV6-5 and TRBJ1-1; the D is unclear. This CDR3 has 14 amino acids. The V end was cut by 2 bases, the J end by 1 base, with 8 bases between. In germline, CDR1 is MNHEY, CDR2 SVGAGI.

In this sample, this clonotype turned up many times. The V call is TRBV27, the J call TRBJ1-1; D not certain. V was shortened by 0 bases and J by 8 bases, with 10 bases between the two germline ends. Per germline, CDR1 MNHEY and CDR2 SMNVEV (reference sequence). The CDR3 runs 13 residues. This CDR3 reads CASSLSRASEAFF. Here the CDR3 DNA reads TGTGCCAGCAGTTTATCGAGGGCATCGGAAGCTTTCTTT.

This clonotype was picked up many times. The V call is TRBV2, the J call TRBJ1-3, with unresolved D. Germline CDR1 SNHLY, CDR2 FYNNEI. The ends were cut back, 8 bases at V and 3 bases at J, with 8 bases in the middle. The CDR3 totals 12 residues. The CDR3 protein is CASLGYGNTIYF. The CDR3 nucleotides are TGTGCCAGCCTCGGCTATGGAAACACCATATATTTT.

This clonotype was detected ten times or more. The CDR3 DNA is TGTGCCAGCAGTCCCTCGGACAGGCCCCGTTCGGGAGAGCAGTACTTC. Translation: CASSPSDRPRSGEQYF. The rearrangement joins TRBV28 to TRBJ2-7, with TRBD1 identical over 7 bases. The germline V gene has CDR1 MDHEN and CDR2 SYDVKM. This CDR3 is built from 16 residues. Unmatched junction bases numbered 17, after V lost 5 bases and J lost 7 bases.

The CDR3 region has the DNA TGTGCCAGCAGCACCTGGACGGGCACAGGGACCGTATACTTC. It codes for CASSTWTGTGTVYF. The chain employs TRBV7-9 and TRBJ2-5, with D possibly being TRBD1 (6 bases). Germline V CDR1 and CDR2: SEHNR, FQNEAQ (reference sequence). This CDR3 is built from 14 residues. V dropped 5 bases and J dropped 14 bases, with 24 bases sitting between them.

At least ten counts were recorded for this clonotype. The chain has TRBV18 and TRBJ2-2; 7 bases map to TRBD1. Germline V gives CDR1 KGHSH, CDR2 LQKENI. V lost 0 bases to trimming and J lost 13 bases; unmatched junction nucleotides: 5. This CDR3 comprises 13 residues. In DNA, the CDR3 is TGTGCCAGCTCACCACCGGGACAGAGGTCGCTGTTTTTT. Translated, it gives CASSPPGQRSLFF.

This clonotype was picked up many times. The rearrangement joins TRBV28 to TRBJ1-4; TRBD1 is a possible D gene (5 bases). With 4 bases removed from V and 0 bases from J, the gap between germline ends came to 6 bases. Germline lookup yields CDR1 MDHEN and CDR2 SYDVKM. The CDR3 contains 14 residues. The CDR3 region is CASSSGTTNEKLFF. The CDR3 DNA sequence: TGTGCCAGCAGTTCAGGGACAACTAATGAAAAACTGTTTTTT.

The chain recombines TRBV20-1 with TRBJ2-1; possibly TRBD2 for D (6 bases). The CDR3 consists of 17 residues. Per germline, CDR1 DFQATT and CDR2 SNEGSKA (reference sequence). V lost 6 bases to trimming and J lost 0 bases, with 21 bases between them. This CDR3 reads CSAAPRGWRGSYNEQFF. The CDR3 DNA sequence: TGCAGTGCCGCACCAAGGGGATGGCGGGGCTCCTACAATGAGCAGTTCTTC.

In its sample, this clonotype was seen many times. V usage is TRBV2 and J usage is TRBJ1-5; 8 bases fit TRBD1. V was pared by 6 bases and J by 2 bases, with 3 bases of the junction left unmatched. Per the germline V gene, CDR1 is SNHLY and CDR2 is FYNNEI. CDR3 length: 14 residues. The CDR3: CASRETGGNQPQHF. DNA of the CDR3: TGTGCCAGCAGGGAGACAGGGGGCAATCAGCCCCAGCATTTT.

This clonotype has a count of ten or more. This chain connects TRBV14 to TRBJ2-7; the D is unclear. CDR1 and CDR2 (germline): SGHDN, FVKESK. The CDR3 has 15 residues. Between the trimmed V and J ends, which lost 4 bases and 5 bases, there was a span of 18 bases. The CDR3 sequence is CASSLIGRSRDEQYF. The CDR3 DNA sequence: TGTGCCAGCAGCCTCATCGGCAGGTCCCGGGACGAGCAGTACTTC.

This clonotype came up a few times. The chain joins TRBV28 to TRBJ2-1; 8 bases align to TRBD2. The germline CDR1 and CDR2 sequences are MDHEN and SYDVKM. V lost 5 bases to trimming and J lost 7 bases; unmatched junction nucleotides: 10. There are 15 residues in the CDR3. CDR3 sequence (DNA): TGTGCCAGCAGTCCAAGCGGGAGTCTTGGGAATGAGCAGTTCTTC. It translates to CASSPSGSLGNEQFF.

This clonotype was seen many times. DNA for the CDR3: TGTGCCAGCAGTGCCCCGGGACAGGGTCCAGATACGCAGTATTTT. It is translated as CASSAPGQGPDTQYF. V and J are TRBV6-1 and TRBJ2-3, with TRBD1 matching over 9 bases. The CDR3 runs to 15 residues. The germline V gene has CDR1 MNHNS and CDR2 SASEGT. After removal of 4 bases from V and 4 bases from J, the junction contained 6 bases not matched to a gene.